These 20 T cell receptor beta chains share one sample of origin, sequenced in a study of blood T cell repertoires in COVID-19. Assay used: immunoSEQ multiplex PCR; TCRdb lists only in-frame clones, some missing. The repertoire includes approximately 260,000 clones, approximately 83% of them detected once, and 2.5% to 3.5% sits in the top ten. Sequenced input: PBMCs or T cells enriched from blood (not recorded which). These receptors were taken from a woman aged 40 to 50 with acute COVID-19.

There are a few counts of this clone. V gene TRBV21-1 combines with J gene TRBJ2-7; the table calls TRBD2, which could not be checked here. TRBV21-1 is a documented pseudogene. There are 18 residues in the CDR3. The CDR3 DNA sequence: TGTGCCAGCAGCAACGGGGGACTAGCGGGAGGGCACGAGTCGTGGCAGTACTTC. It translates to CASSNGGLAGGHESWQYF.

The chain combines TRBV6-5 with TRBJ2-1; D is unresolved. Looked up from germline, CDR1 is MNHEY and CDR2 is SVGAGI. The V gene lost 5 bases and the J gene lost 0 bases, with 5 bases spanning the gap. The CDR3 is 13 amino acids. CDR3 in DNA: TGTGCCAGCAGTACAGTCTCCTACAATGAGCAGTTCTTC. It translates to CASSTVSYNEQFF.

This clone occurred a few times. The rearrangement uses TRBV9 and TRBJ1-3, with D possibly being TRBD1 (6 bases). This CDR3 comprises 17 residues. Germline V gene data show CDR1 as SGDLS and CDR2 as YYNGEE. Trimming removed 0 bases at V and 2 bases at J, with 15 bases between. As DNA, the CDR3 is TGTGCCAGCAGCGTAGTTCCTTCGGGGGGGCCTGGAAACACCATATATTTT. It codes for CASSVVPSGGPGNTIYF.

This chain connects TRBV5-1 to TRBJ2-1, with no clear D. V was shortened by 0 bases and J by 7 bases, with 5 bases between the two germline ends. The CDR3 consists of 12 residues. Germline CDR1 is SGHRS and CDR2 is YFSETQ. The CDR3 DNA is TGCGCCAGCAGCTTGGCGAGGAATGAGCAGTTCTTC. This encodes CASSLARNEQFF.

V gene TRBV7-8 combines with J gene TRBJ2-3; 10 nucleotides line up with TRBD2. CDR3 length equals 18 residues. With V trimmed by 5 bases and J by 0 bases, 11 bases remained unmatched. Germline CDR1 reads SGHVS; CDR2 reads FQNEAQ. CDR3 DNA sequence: TGTGCCAGCAGCCGAGATCCGGGACTAGCGACTAGCACAGATACGCAGTATTTT. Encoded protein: CASSRDPGLATSTDTQYF. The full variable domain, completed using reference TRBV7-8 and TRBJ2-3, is GAGVSQSPRYKVAKRGQDVALRCDPISGHVSLFWYQQALGQGPEFLTYFQNEAQLDKSGLPSDRFFAERPEGSVSTLKIQRTQQEDSAVYLCASSRDPGLATSTDTQYFGPGTRLTVL.

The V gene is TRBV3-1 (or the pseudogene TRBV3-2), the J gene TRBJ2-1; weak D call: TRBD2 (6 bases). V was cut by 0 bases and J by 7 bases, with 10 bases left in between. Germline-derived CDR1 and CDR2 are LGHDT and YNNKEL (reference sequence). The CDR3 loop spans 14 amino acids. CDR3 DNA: TGTGCCAGCAGCCAAGAGCAAGCGGGTAATGAGCAGTTCTTC. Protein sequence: CASSQEQAGNEQFF.

The CDR3 loop reads CASSYLAGGYNEQFF. Here the CDR3 DNA reads TGTGCCAGCAGTTATTTAGCCGGAGGGTACAATGAGCAGTTCTTC. J is TRBJ2-1 and V is TRBV6-5; a weak D match, TRBD2 (6 bases). From germline, CDR1 is MNHEY and CDR2 SVGAGI. V lost 3 bases to trimming and J lost 4 bases, with 13 bases between them. The CDR3 spans 15 residues.

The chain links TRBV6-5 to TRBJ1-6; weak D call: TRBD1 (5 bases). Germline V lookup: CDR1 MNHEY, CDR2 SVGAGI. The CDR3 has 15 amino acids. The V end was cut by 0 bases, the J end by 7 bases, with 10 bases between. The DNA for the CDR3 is TGTGCCAGCAGTTACTCGTTGGCAGGGAATTCACCCCTCCACTTT. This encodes CASSYSLAGNSPLHF.

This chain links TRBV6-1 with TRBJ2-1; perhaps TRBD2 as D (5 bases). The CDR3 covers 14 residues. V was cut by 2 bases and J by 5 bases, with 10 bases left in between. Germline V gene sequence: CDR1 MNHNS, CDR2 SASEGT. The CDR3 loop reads CASSEFGENNEQFF. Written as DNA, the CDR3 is TGTGCCAGCAGTGAATTCGGGGAAAACAATGAGCAGTTCTTC.

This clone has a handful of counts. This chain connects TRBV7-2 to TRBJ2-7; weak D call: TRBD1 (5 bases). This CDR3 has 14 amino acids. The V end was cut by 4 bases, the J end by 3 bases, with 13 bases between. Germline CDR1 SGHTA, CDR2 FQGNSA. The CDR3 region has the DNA TGTGCCAGCAGCTCCCAGACAGAACGCTACGAGCAGTACTTC. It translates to CASSSQTERYEQYF.

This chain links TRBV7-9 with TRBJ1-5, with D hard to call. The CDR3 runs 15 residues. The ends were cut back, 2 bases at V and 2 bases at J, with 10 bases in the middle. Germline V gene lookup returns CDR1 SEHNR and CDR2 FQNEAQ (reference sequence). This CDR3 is CASSLFASGNQPQHF. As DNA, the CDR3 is TGTGCCAGCAGCTTATTCGCATCGGGCAATCAGCCCCAGCATTTT.

CDR3 region: CASSLASTGRNYNEQFF. CDR3 bases: TGCGCCAGCAGCTTGGCCTCGACGGGGAGGAACTACAATGAGCAGTTCTTC. The gene calls are TRBV5-1 and TRBJ2-1; maybe TRBD2 (6 bases). With 0 bases removed from V and 3 bases from J, the gap between germline ends came to 16 bases. From germline, CDR1 is SGHRS and CDR2 YFSETQ. This CDR3 contains 17 residues.

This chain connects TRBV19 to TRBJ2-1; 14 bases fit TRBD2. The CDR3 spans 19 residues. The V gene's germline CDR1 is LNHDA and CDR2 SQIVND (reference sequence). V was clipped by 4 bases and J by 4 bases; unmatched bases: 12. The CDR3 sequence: CASSTRTSGRPAGYNEQFF. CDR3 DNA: TGTGCCAGTAGTACACGGACTAGCGGGAGGCCCGCTGGGTACAATGAGCAGTTCTTC.

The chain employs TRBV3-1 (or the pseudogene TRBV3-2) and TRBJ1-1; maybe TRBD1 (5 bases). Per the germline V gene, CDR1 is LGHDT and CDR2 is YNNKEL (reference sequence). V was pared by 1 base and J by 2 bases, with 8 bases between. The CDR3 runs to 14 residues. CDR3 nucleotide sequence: TGTGCCAGCAGCCAAGTCCAGGGTAACACTGAAGCTTTCTTT. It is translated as CASSQVQGNTEAFF.

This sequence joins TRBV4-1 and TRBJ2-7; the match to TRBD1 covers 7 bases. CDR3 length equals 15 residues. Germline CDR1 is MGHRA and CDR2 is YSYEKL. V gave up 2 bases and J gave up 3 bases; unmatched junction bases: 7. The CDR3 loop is CASSQTGDIGYEQYF. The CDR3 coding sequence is TGCGCCAGCAGCCAAACAGGGGACATTGGCTACGAGCAGTACTTC.

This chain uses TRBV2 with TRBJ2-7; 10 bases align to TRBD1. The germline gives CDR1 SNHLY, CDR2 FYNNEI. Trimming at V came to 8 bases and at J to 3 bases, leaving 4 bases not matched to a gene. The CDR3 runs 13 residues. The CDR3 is CASGTGDDYEQYF. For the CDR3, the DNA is TGTGCCAGCGGGACAGGGGACGACTACGAGCAGTACTTC.

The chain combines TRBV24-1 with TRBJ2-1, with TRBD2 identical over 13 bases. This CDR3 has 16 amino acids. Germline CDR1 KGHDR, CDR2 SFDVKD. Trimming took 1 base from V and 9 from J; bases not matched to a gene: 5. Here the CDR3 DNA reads TGTGCCACCAGTGATTTTACTAGCGGGAGGGCCGGTGAGCAGTTCTTC. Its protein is CATSDFTSGRAGEQFF.

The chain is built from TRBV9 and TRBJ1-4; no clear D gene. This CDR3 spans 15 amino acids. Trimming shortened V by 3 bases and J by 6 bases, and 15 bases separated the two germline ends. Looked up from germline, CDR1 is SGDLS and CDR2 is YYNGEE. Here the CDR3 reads CASSAGGGRYEKLFF. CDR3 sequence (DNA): TGTGCCAGCAGCGCTGGAGGTGGGAGGTATGAAAAACTGTTTTTT.

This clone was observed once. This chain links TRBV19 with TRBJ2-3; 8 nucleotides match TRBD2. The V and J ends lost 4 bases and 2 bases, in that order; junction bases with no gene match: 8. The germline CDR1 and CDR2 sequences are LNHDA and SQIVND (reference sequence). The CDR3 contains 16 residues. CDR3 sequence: CASSTIIAGFTDTQYF. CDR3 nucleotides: TGTGCCAGTAGTACAATTATAGCGGGGTTCACAGATACGCAGTATTTT.

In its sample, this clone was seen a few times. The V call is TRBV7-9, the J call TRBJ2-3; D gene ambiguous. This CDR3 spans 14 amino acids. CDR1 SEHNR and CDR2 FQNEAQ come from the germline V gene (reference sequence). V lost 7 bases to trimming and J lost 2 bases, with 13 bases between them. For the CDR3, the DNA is TGTGCCAGCACCCTAGATGCGTACACAGATACGCAGTATTTT. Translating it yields CASTLDAYTDTQYF.